This T cell receptor beta chain was identified in a study of blood T cell repertoires in COVID-19. At the level of the study: The samples span acute and convalescent COVID-19 from the United States, Italy and Spain.

Original processing methods: Reference gene primer amplification gave nucleated cell count estimates. Here immunoSEQ multiplex PCR was the method, and the copy in TCRdb shows in-frame clones only, minus some. Clone size and the V and J calls come from that table; the DNA yielded D and trimming. The sample gives roughly 290,000 clones, 80% to 90% of which show up once; 7.8% is in the top ten. The CDR3 totals 12 residues. The V gene's germline CDR1 is LNHNV and CDR2 YYDKDF (reference sequence). V gave up 0 bases and J gave up 11 bases, with 10 bases separating them. V and J are TRBV15 and TRBJ1-1, with D tentatively TRBD1 (5 bases). The source is a woman in her forties or fifties who had recovered from COVID-19. The specimen was peripheral blood. The DNA for the CDR3 is TGTGCCACCAGCAGAGAGGCAGGGCGGGCTTTCTTT. Residues: CATSREAGRAFF.